This passage covers 15 T cell receptor beta chains from one sample sequenced in a study of T-cell memory formation after mild COVID-19. From the 5' RACE reads, TCRdb called clonotypes with MiXCR, one entry per CDR3 protein. The sample includes about 560,000 distinct CDR3 sequences, 17% of them seen just once. The sequencing sample was made of PBMCs or a T cell subset sorted from them (not recorded which). Source of these receptors: an adult woman who had mild COVID-19 (a few samples of this study predate the infection). Cell type and time point are not known.

This chain links TRBV11-3 with TRBJ2-1, with a weak D call TRBD1 (6 bases). Per germline, CDR1 SGHNT and CDR2 YENEEA. V dropped 6 bases and J dropped 8 bases, with 11 bases sitting between them. CDR3 length equals 12 residues. This CDR3 reads CASRNGGHEQFF. The CDR3 DNA sequence: TGTGCCAGCAGGAATGGGGGCCATGAGCAGTTCTTC.

This chain connects TRBV30 to TRBJ2-1; 9 nucleotides agree with TRBD2. The CDR3 runs 14 residues. The ends lost 3 bases at V and 7 bases at J; junction bases unmatched: 7. Germline CDR1 GTSNPN, CDR2 SVGIG (reference sequence). The CDR3 region is CAWRKGSGGNEQFF. DNA of the CDR3: TGTGCCTGGAGGAAAGGTAGCGGGGGTAATGAGCAGTTCTTC. Full variable domain (remainder filled in from reference TRBV30 and TRBJ2-1): SQTIHQWPATLVQPVGSPLSLECTVEGTSNPNLYWYRQAAGRGLQLLFYSVGIGQISSEVPQNLSASRPQDRQFILSSKKLLLSDSGFYLCAWRKGSGGNEQFFGPGTRLTVL.

The chain is built from TRBV6-1 and TRBJ1-1; no reliable D call. Germline V gene sequence: CDR1 MNHNS, CDR2 SASEGT. V lost 0 bases to trimming and J lost 2 bases, with 19 bases between them. The CDR3 is 18 residues long. The CDR3 loop reads CASSEAKFLSWRNTEAFF. As DNA, the CDR3 is TGTGCCAGCAGTGAAGCGAAATTCTTATCTTGGAGAAACACTGAAGCTTTCTTT.

This clonotype was seen a few times. The rearrangement joins TRBV20-1 to TRBJ2-1, with D perhaps matching TRBD1 or TRBD2 (5 bases each). Germline V lookup: CDR1 DFQATT, CDR2 SNEGSKA (reference sequence). The CDR3 runs to 14 residues. The ends were cut back, 5 bases at V and 8 bases at J, with 19 bases in the middle. CDR3 bases: TGCAGTGCTTCGGGACGGGCTAGATCTGATGAGCAGTTCTTC. This gives the protein CSASGRARSDEQFF.

This clonotype came up a few times. The genes are TRBV12-3 or TRBV12-4 and TRBJ1-1; D remains unclear. The CDR3 is 14 residues long. The V end lost 3 bases, the J end lost 1 base, and 9 bases lay between the germline ends. The CDR3: CASSFHDGNTEAFF. CDR3 bases: TGTGCCAGCAGTTTTCATGACGGGAACACTGAAGCTTTCTTT.

The sample holds a few counts of this clonotype. CDR3 sequence: CASSVQGSGTGELFF. CDR3 sequence (DNA): TGCGCCAGCAGCGTACAGGGGTCGGGAACCGGGGAGCTGTTTTTT. The V call is TRBV5-1, the J call TRBJ2-2; 7 positions agree with TRBD1. Germline trimming cut 4 bases from V and 5 bases from J; bases unmatched to any gene: 8. The CDR3 has 15 residues. Germline V gene lookup returns CDR1 SGHRS and CDR2 YFSETQ.

V gene TRBV6-2 or TRBV6-3 combines with J gene TRBJ2-7; 10 nucleotides align to TRBD1. V lost 6 bases, J lost 2 bases, and 7 bases stayed unmatched. Germline lookup yields CDR1 MNHEY and CDR2 SVGEGT. CDR3 size: 15 residues. The CDR3 is CASSRPGTGAYEQYF. The CDR3 nucleotides read TGTGCCAGCAGCCGACCCGGGACAGGGGCCTACGAGCAGTACTTC.

This clonotype occurred a few times. The rearrangement links TRBV6-5 to TRBJ2-3; the D call may be TRBD1 or TRBD2 (5 bases each). Germline values: CDR1 MNHEY, CDR2 SVGAGI. V shed 6 bases and J shed 6 bases, with 13 bases lying between them. This CDR3 region has 13 residues. The CDR3 is CASSQGWGDTQYF. The CDR3 DNA is TGTGCCAGCAGCCAAGGGTGGGGGGATACGCAGTATTTT.

This clonotype was observed a few times. The chain recombines TRBV18 with TRBJ1-2, with 7 bases that match TRBD1. The CDR3 runs 18 residues. The ends lost 1 base at V and 2 bases at J; junction bases unmatched: 13. Germline CDR1 reads KGHSH; CDR2 reads LQKENI. Here the CDR3 reads CASSPRRSEPTGNYGYTF. The CDR3 nucleotides are TGTGCCAGCTCACCACGTCGTTCCGAACCGACAGGGAACTATGGCTACACCTTC.

This clonotype was observed a handful of times. The V and J genes are TRBV7-9 and TRBJ2-7; possible D gene TRBD2, 7 bases. Trimming removed 4 bases from V and 5 bases from J, with 18 bases in between. This CDR3 comprises 15 residues. CDR1 and CDR2 from the germline V gene are SEHNR and FQNEAQ (reference sequence). In DNA form, the CDR3 reads TGTGCCAGCAGCTCAACGACGGGGGGACACCACGAGCAGTACTTC. It encodes CASSSTTGGHHEQYF. Full variable domain (missing parts from reference TRBV7-9 and TRBJ2-7): DTGVSQNPRHKITKRGQNVTFRCDPISEHNRLYWYRQTLGQGPEFLTYFQNEAQLEKSRLLSDRFSAERPKGSFSTLEIQRTEQGDSAMYLCASSSTTGGHHEQYFGPGTRLTVT.

This chain connects TRBV20-1 to TRBJ2-5, with D perhaps matching TRBD1 (6 bases). CDR1 DFQATT and CDR2 SNEGSKA come from the germline V gene (reference sequence). The V and J ends lost 5 bases and 4 bases respectively, with 14 bases between them. There are 13 residues in the CDR3. CDR3 nucleotide sequence: TGCAGTGCTGGCTCAGGGGTCGGAGAGACCCAGTACTTC. Translated, it gives CSAGSGVGETQYF.

This clonotype was counted a few times. The chain employs TRBV2 and TRBJ2-1; 11 bases align to TRBD2. The germline gives CDR1 SNHLY, CDR2 FYNNEI. This CDR3 spans 20 amino acids. Unmatched junction bases numbered 16, after V lost 6 bases and J lost 0 bases. The CDR3 bases are TGTGCCAGCAGCGGGACCGGGACTAGCGGCCAAATGAGCTCCTACAATGAGCAGTTCTTC. The encoded protein is CASSGTGTSGQMSSYNEQFF. The variable domain in full, completed from reference TRBV2 and TRBJ2-1, reads EPEVTQTPSHQVTQMGQEVILRCVPISNHLYFYWYRQILGQKVEFLVSFYNNEISEKSEIFDDQFSVERPDGSNFTLKIRSTKLEDSAMYFCASSGTGTSGQMSSYNEQFFGPGTRLTVL.

This clonotype was observed many times. CDR3 bases: TGTGCCAGCTCACCCGACTACGAGACCCAGTACTTC. Its protein product is CASSPDYETQYF. The chain uses TRBV18 and TRBJ2-5; D possibly corresponds to TRBD2 (5 bases). This CDR3 contains 12 residues. Germline CDR1 is KGHSH and CDR2 is LQKENI. V dropped 3 bases and J dropped 5 bases, with 7 bases sitting between them.

V gene TRBV7-9 combines with J gene TRBJ1-6; no definite D call. The CDR3 is 14 residues long. Per germline, CDR1 SEHNR and CDR2 FQNEAQ (reference sequence). V dropped 5 bases and J dropped 0 bases, with 5 bases sitting between them. CDR3 sequence (DNA): TGTGCCAGCAGCCGGAGCTCCTATAATTCACCCCTCCACTTT. It translates to CASSRSSYNSPLHF.

The chain links TRBV20-1 to TRBJ1-5; 11 bases are shared with TRBD1. Germline trimming cut 4 bases from V and 5 bases from J; bases unmatched to any gene: 4. The CDR3 consists of 14 residues. Germline V lookup: CDR1 DFQATT, CDR2 SNEGSKA (reference sequence). DNA for the CDR3: TGCAGTGCTAAGGACAGGGGGCTGTATCAGCCCCAGCATTTT. It codes for CSAKDRGLYQPQHF.